The 16 T cell receptor beta chains in this list originate from one sample, sequenced in a study of Ad26.COV2.S vaccination and SARS-CoV-2 variants. Documented treatment: some 19 received Ad26.COV2.S at low or high dose, single or two shots; about 5 received placebo; per-sample allocation not given. Material that was analyzed had been drawn on day 63 after the first vaccine or placebo injection. Sequencing used immunoSEQ multiplex PCR; TCRdb keeps in-frame clones, though not all of them. The repertoire holds about 480,000 clones, with approximately 88% as singletons. The specimen was peripheral blood, collected in a trial of Ad26.COV2.S vaccine versus placebo. All receptors derive from a person aged 18-60 years who received the Ad26.COV2.S COVID-19 vaccine or a placebo.

The V and J genes are TRBV30 and TRBJ1-4; no definite D call. Between the trimmed V and J ends, which lost 4 bases and 0 bases, there was a span of 9 bases. CDR3 length: 14 residues. Germline CDR1 GTSNPN, CDR2 SVGIG (reference sequence). The CDR3 coding sequence is TGTGCCTGGAATCGAAGGGCAACTAATGAAAAACTGTTTTTT. It translates to CAWNRRATNEKLFF.

V is TRBV7-9 and J is TRBJ2-1; D gene unclear. V shed 3 bases and J shed 10 bases, with 13 bases lying between them. Germline CDR1 and CDR2: SEHNR and FQNEAQ (reference sequence). The CDR3 has 13 residues. CDR3 DNA: TGTGCCAGCAGCTTCTCTAATGGGCTCGAGCAGTTCTTC. This translates into CASSFSNGLEQFF.

This chain joins TRBV6-5 and TRBJ2-7; the D gene is possibly TRBD2 (6 bases). CDR3 length: 15 residues. With 2 bases removed from V and 0 bases from J, the gap between germline ends came to 11 bases. Germline CDR1 is MNHEY and CDR2 is SVGAGI. The CDR3 here is CASSYRDFASYEQYF. CDR3 in DNA: TGTGCCAGCAGTTACCGGGACTTCGCCTCCTACGAGCAGTACTTC.

This clone was recorded once. The same CDR3 is also encoded by other DNA sequences in this sample. The J gene is TRBJ2-7, the V gene TRBV27; D is unresolved. The germline V gene has CDR1 MNHEY and CDR2 SMNVEV (reference sequence). CDR3 size: 12 residues. Trimming removed 4 bases from V and 0 bases from J, with 4 bases in between. The CDR3 here is CASSSSSYEQYF. DNA for the CDR3: TGTGCCAGCAGTTCGAGCTCCTACGAGCAGTACTTC.

The chain combines TRBV27 with TRBJ2-3, with D perhaps matching TRBD1 or TRBD2 (5 bases each). The CDR3 is made up of 13 amino acids. With 8 bases removed from V and 1 base from J, the gap between germline ends came to 10 bases. Looked up from germline, CDR1 is MNHEY and CDR2 is SMNVEV (reference sequence). CDR3 residues: CASHGTRTDTQYF. CDR3 DNA sequence: TGTGCCAGCCATGGGACCCGCACAGATACGCAGTATTTT.

This clone was detected once. The chain links TRBV28 to TRBJ1-3; D might be TRBD1 (5 bases). Germline V gene lookup returns CDR1 MDHEN and CDR2 SYDVKM. Trimming stripped 5 bases from V and 0 bases from J, with 11 bases between. This CDR3 is built from 15 residues. The DNA for the CDR3 is TGTGCCAGCAGTCCGCAGGGAAACTCTGGAAACACCATATATTTT. Its protein product is CASSPQGNSGNTIYF. Full variable domain (rest looked up from reference TRBV28 and TRBJ1-3): DVKVTQSSRYLVKRTGEKVFLECVQDMDHENMFWYRQDPGLGLRLIYFSYDVKMKEKGDIPEGYSVSREKKERFSLILESASTNQTSMYLCASSPQGNSGNTIYFGEGSWLTVV.

The V and J genes are TRBV4-3 and TRBJ2-1; no clear D. Trimming removed 0 bases from V and 9 bases from J, with 15 bases in between. This CDR3 comprises 15 residues. Germline V lookup: CDR1 LGHNA, CDR2 YSLEER. CDR3 DNA sequence: TGCGCCAGCAGCCAAGATCCCAGAGAGGCTGGTGAGCAGTTCTTC. It yields the protein CASSQDPREAGEQFF.

This clone was counted a few times. The rearrangement uses TRBV3-1 (or the pseudogene TRBV3-2) and TRBJ1-2, with D unclear. Trimming removed 4 bases at V and 3 bases at J, with 9 bases between. This CDR3 is 13 amino acids long. Germline CDR1 LGHDT, CDR2 YNNKEL (reference sequence). This chain's CDR3 is CASSPRVHYGYTF. The CDR3 DNA sequence: TGTGCCAGCAGCCCTAGGGTTCACTATGGCTACACCTTC.

The chain carries TRBV28 and TRBJ2-1, with D perhaps matching TRBD1 (5 bases). In germline, CDR1 is MDHEN, CDR2 SYDVKM. Trimming shortened V by 7 bases and J by 9 bases, and 19 bases separated the two germline ends. The CDR3 covers 14 residues. CDR3 loop: CASNWGSIGFEQFF. Written as DNA, the CDR3 is TGTGCCAGCAATTGGGGCAGTATTGGATTTGAGCAGTTCTTC.

The J gene is TRBJ1-3, the V gene TRBV19; D is undetermined. Germline V CDR1 and CDR2: LNHDA, SQIVND (reference sequence). CDR3 length: 14 residues. Trimming removed 5 bases from V and 7 bases from J, with 15 bases in between. The CDR3 sequence: CASSFLDFRNTIYF. CDR3 coding DNA: TGTGCCAGTAGTTTCCTCGATTTTAGGAACACCATATATTTT.

The chain is built from TRBV7-3 and TRBJ2-2, with D uncertain. V was shortened by 2 bases and J by 9 bases, with 13 bases between the two germline ends. Germline CDR1 SGHTA, CDR2 FQGTGA. This CDR3 has 14 amino acids. As DNA, the CDR3 is TGTGCCAGCAGCTTATCATTTGGTTCTCGGGAGCTGTTTTTT. Translated, it gives CASSLSFGSRELFF.

V usage is TRBV7-9 and J usage is TRBJ2-7; 8 nucleotides line up with TRBD1. The V gene's germline CDR1 is SEHNR and CDR2 FQNEAQ (reference sequence). The CDR3 runs to 14 residues. The V segment lost 2 bases and the J segment 7 bases; nucleotides outside the gene matches: 7. The CDR3 loop is CASSLPGTGGEQYF. CDR3 DNA: TGTGCCAGCAGCTTACCCGGGACAGGTGGTGAGCAGTACTTC.

The rearrangement joins TRBV27 to TRBJ1-5, with D perhaps matching TRBD1 (5 bases). The CDR3 length is 13 residues. Germline lookup yields CDR1 MNHEY and CDR2 SMNVEV (reference sequence). V was cut by 6 bases and J by 3 bases, with 9 bases left in between. This CDR3 reads CASRPGPNQPQHF. CDR3 DNA: TGTGCCAGCAGACCGGGACCCAATCAGCCCCAGCATTTT.

The sample holds a few counts of this clone. This rearrangement joins TRBV6-2 or TRBV6-3 to TRBJ1-1; D is perhaps TRBD1 (5 bases). CDR3 length equals 13 residues. The ends were cut back, 5 bases at V and 3 bases at J, with 10 bases in the middle. Germline V lookup: CDR1 MNHEY, CDR2 SVGEGT. Here the CDR3 DNA reads TGTGCCAGCAGTCACGGGGGGGACACTGAAGCTTTCTTT. The encoded protein is CASSHGGDTEAFF.

This chain connects TRBV7-2 to TRBJ2-7; 9 bases are a match to TRBD1. The J segment lost 7 bases and the V segment lost 8 bases, leaving 9 bases of the junction unmatched. Germline CDR1 and CDR2: SGHTA and FQGNSA. The CDR3 spans 13 residues. In DNA, the CDR3 is TGTGCCAGCGTACGACAGGGGGTCGGTGAGCAGTACTTC. It yields the protein CASVRQGVGEQYF.

This clone was observed once. The V gene is TRBV6-2 or TRBV6-3, the J gene TRBJ2-1; D not resolved. CDR3 length: 14 residues. Looked up from germline, CDR1 is MNHEY and CDR2 is SVGEGT. V was shortened by 6 bases and J by 6 bases, with 15 bases between the two germline ends. CDR3 nucleotide sequence: TGTGCCAGCAGCCAGACACGACTGATCAATGAGCAGTTCTTC. This gives the protein CASSQTRLINEQFF.